This entry describes one TCR beta chain. The data originate from a study of blood T cell repertoires in COVID-19. Across the study: COVID-19 samples, acute and convalescent, were from the United States, Italy and Spain.

Germline V gene lookup returns CDR1 SEHNR and CDR2 FQNEAQ (reference sequence). The CDR3 spans 13 residues. The ends were cut back, 3 bases at V and 2 bases at J, with 6 bases in the middle. In the original analysis: Scientists estimated how many nucleated cells there were by amplifying reference gene primers. TCRdb keeps only in-frame clones here, not all; method: immunoSEQ multiplex PCR. Clonal size and the V and J genes are those of that table, whereas D and trimming came from the DNA. The sample contains more than 95,000 clones, over 60% of which appear only once. Sequenced input: peripheral blood. The genes are TRBV7-9 and TRBJ2-3, with D hard to call. The sequence derives from a man aged 65-85 years with acute or convalescent COVID-19. CDR3 loop: CASSFSSTDTQYF. The DNA for the CDR3 is TGTGCCAGCAGCTTTTCTTCCACAGATACGCAGTATTTT.